Sequencing of this T cell receptor (beta chain) was carried out in a study of T cells in Graves' hyperthyroidism and ophthalmopathy. Amplification yielded TCR beta CDR3 regions, with RNA transcripts as the source. The HTBI primer set served for first-round RT-PCR of the TCR CDR3. From the multiplex PCR reads, TCRdb called clonotypes with MiXCR, one entry per CDR3 protein. The sample lists 600,000 or so distinct CDR3 sequences, approximately 15% seen once, with roughly 7.1% in the top ten. The study's findings and limits: For ophthalmopathy, model prediction preceded onset by a median roughly 6.3 months. Most thyroid clonotypes with frequency above 0.001 were detected in blood. From stable hyperthyroidism, ophthalmopathy was separated by a 13 V-J model.

The trim removed 12 bases at V and 3 bases at J, leaving 17 bases unmatched. The CDR3 extends over 16 amino acids. Germline V CDR1 and CDR2: KGHDR, SFDVKD. This clonotype occurred a few times. Its antigen remains unidentified. A much larger clone lies one base from this, so it may be a read error. Material for sequencing was blood. The receptor was derived from a woman under 30 with Graves' ophthalmopathy. The chain carries TRBV24-1 and TRBJ2-3; 7 nucleotides match TRBD1. The chain's CDR3 is CAAPSIRGLRTDTQYF. The CDR3 nucleotides are TGTGCCGCCCCTAGCATTAGGGGGCTGCGAACAGATACGCAGTATTTT.